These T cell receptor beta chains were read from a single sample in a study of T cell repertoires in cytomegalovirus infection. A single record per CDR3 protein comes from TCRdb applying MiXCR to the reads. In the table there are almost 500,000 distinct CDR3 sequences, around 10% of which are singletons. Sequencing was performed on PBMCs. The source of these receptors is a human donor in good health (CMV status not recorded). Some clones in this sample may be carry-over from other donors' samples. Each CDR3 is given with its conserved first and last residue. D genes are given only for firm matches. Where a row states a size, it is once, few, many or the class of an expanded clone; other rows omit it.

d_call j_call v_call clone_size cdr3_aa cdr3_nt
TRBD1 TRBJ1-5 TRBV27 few CASSTRTGLGSNQPQHF TGTGCCAGCAGTACCCGGACAGGATTGGGAAGCAATCAGCCCCAGCATTTT
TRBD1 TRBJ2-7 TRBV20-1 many CSARAPTGGLNEQYF TGCAGTGCTAGAGCTCCGACAGGGGGTCTCAACGAGCAGTACTTC
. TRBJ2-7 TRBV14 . CASSLPGEANEQYF TGTGCCAGCAGCCTTCCGGGAGAAGCTAACGAGCAGTACTTC
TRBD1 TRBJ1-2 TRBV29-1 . CSGTGDSVGYTF TGCAGCGGGACAGGGGACTCAGTGGGCTACACCTTC
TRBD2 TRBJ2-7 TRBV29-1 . CSAILAGGNEQYF TGCAGCGCTATCCTAGCGGGGGGGAACGAGCAGTACTTC
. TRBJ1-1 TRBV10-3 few CAISDRSATEAFF TGTGCCATCAGTGATCGCTCCGCGACTGAAGCTTTCTTT
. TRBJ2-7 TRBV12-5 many CASGLITGTNLYEQYF TGTGCTAGTGGTTTGATTACCGGGACAAACCTCTACGAGCAGTACTTC
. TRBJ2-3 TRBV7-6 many CASSLNTYPADTQYF TGTGCCAGCAGCCTAAACACATACCCGGCAGATACGCAGTATTTT
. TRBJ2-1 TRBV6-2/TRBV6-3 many CASSYWRANEQFF TGTGCCAGCAGTTATTGGAGGGCAAATGAGCAGTTCTTC
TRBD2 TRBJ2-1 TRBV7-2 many CASTLKSGTIPRNEQFF TGTGCCAGCACCTTAAAATCGGGGACTATTCCAAGAAATGAGCAGTTCTTC
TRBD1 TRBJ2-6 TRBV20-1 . CSATLQGAGSGANVLTF TGCAGTGCTACCTTACAGGGGGCTGGGTCTGGGGCCAACGTCCTGACTTTC
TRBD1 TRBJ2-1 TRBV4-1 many CASRWTGDNEQFF TGCGCCAGCAGGTGGACAGGGGACAATGAGCAGTTCTTC
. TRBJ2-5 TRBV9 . CASSSSGMEETQYF TGTGCCAGCAGCTCTTCGGGGATGGAAGAGACCCAGTACTTC